What follows is one T cell receptor beta chain and its context. What it recognizes is unknown. The data are from a study of T cell responses to AZD1222 COVID-19 vaccine. General observations from the study: Regions left unmutated in variants are reportedly the target of nearly half of spike-specific TCRs.

This CDR3 is 15 amino acids long. Trimming stripped 7 bases from V and 2 bases from J, with 17 bases between. The germline V gene has CDR1 LNHDA and CDR2 SQIVND (reference sequence). The table came from immunoSEQ multiplex PCR; TCRdb's copy has only in-frame clones and leaves some out. The sample contains fewer than 120,000 clones, roughly four fifths of which appear only once. This clonotype was sampled from an adult in good health. This specimen was peripheral blood, taken on day 0 of AZD1222 vaccination. The V call is TRBV19, the J call TRBJ1-2, with a weak D call TRBD1 (6 bases). CDR3 protein: CASIRGGGLNYGYTF. For the CDR3, the DNA is TGTGCCAGTATCCGTGGCGGGGGGCTGAACTATGGCTACACCTTC.